This T cell receptor beta chain was identified in a study of post-analysis software for immune sequencing data. Study-wide findings and caveats: Among five TRBV segments more frequent in patients than controls were TRBV5-6, TRBV5-1 and TRBV20-1.

Unique-molecular-identifier-tagged TCR beta cDNA libraries were used. One entry per CDR3 protein results from TCRdb running MiXCR on the PCR reads. The data show about 160,000 distinct CDR3 sequences, 30% to 45% seen once. As concerns this clonotype: The antigen is undetermined.

Trimming took 0 bases from V and 7 from J; bases not matched to a gene: 6. Germline assignment: CDR1 SGDLS and CDR2 YYNGEE. The CDR3 runs 16 residues. The J gene is TRBJ2-1, the V gene TRBV9, with 11 bases lining up with TRBD2. The receptor was derived from a girl aged 10 to 17 with multiple sclerosis. This specimen was blood, taken after autologous hematopoietic stem cell transplantation. Here the CDR3 DNA reads TGTGCCAGCAGCGTAGGAGGGCCTAGCGGGAGGAATGAGCAGTTCTTC. Amino acids: CASSVGGPSGRNEQFF.